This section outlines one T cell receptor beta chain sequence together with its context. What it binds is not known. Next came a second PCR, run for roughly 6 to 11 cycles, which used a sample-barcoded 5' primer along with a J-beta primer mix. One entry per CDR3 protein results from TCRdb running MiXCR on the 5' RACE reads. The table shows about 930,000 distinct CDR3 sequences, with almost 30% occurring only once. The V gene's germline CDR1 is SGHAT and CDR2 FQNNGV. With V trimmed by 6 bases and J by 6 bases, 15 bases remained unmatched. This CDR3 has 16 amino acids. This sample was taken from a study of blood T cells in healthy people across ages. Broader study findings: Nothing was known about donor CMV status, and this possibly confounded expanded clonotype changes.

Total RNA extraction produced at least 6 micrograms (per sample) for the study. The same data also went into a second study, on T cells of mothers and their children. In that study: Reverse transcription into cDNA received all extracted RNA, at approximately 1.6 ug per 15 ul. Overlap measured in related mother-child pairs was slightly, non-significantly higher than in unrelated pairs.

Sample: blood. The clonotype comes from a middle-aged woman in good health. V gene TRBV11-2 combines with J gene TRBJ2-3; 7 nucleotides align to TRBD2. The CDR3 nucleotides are TGTGCCAGCAGGCCCAACCCCGGGGGGACTCGGGATACGCAGTATTTT. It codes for CASRPNPGGTRDTQYF.